Listed below are T cell receptor beta chains from one sample, sequenced in a study of monozygotic twins with inflammatory bowel disease. One entry per CDR3 protein, without DNA, is what TCRdb gives after re-calling the 5' RACE reads. Its listing shows more than 350,000 distinct CDR3 sequences. The specimen sequenced was blood. All receptors derive from a human donor with ulcerative colitis or Crohn's disease, or a healthy co-twin of an affected twin (not recorded which). Each CDR3 is given with its conserved first and last residue.

v_gene	len	j_gene	CDR3aa
TRBV5-1	15	TRBJ1-1	CASSRAGEPDTEAFF
TRBV3-1	17	TRBJ2-1	CASSQEGLAEDYNEQFF
TRBV6-1	14	TRBJ2-2	CASSRASNTGELFF
TRBV29-1	13	TRBJ2-7	CSALQVPLGEQYF
TRBV5-1	17	TRBJ2-6	CASSFGTSVSGANVLTF
TRBV29-1	13	TRBJ1-1	CSVEKAPNTEAFF
TRBV4-1	15	TRBJ1-1	CASSHAGTAFREAFF
TRBV7-2	15	TRBJ2-1	CASSFRDRGWIVQFF
TRBV6-6	14	TRBJ1-4	CASSLDGSGEKLFF
TRBV6-5	17	TRBJ2-5	CASSYFPGHLSQETQYF
TRBV2	13	TRBJ2-1	CASYRGPNNEQFF
TRBV5-1	15	TRBJ2-1	CASAEQGTPGGEQFF
TRBV6-5	17	TRBJ1-6	CASSYSGGSANFSPLHF